Listed below are T cell receptor beta chains from one sample, sequenced in a study of identical twins. TCRdb independently ran MiXCR on the 5' RACE reads; one entry per CDR3 protein. Of some 710,000 distinct CDR3 sequences in the sample, around 6% were seen once. The sample consisted of naive T cells sorted from blood. The receptors were gathered from a man between 18 and 29 years old in good health. Both conserved end residues are part of each CDR3. The order of the fields is V gene, J gene, D gene, clone size, CDR3 DNA, CDR3 protein. A D gene is named only where the DNA matches it firmly. The size of a clone is reported for some rows only, either as once, few or many, or as a class for expanded clones.

TRBV10-3,TRBJ2-3,NA,many,TGTGCCATCAGTGATCGAGATACGCAGTATTTT,CAISDRDTQYF
TRBV6-4,TRBJ2-3,TRBD2,many,TGTGCCAGCAGAAAAAATGTAGCGGGTCTGTTGGATACGCAGTATTTT,CASRKNVAGLLDTQYF
TRBV12-3/TRBV12-4,TRBJ2-2,NA,many,TGTGCCAGCAGAACAGGGTCGGACGGCGGGGAGCTGTTTTTT,CASRTGSDGGELFF
TRBV7-2,TRBJ2-3,NA,few,TGTGCCAGCAGTCCCGGCGGGGGTCAGGGGTTGGGGGCGCAGTATTTT,CASSPGGGQGLGAQYF
TRBV11-1,TRBJ2-1,TRBD1,many,TGTGCCAGCAGTCCCCGGGACAGGGGGCTAGTGCGGGAGACCTACAATGAGCAGTTCTTC,CASSPRDRGLVRETYNEQFF
TRBV10-3,TRBJ1-2,TRBD1,many,TGTGCCATCAGTGACCCGGACAGGGGGCACAATGGCTACACCTTC,CAISDPDRGHNGYTF
TRBV5-1,TRBJ2-1,TRBD1,many,TGCGCCAGCAGCCCCCCGGGACAGGGCTCGTATGAGCAGTTCTTC,CASSPPGQGSYEQFF
TRBV11-2,TRBJ1-3,NA,few,TGTGCCAGCAGCTTAGTTGGAGATCCTACCTCTGGAAACACCATATATTTT,CASSLVGDPTSGNTIYF
TRBV7-2,TRBJ2-6,NA,many,TGTGCCAGCAGCGTACTACAGGCAGGTTCTGGGGCCAACGTCCTGACTTTC,CASSVLQAGSGANVLTF
TRBV12-5,TRBJ1-1,NA,many,TGTGCTAGTGGTTCTGGGAACACTGAAGCTTTCTTT,CASGSGNTEAFF
TRBV28,TRBJ2-7,NA,many,TGTGCCAGCAGTCGAGGAGCGGTCCACGAGCAGTACTTC,CASSRGAVHEQYF
TRBV21-1,TRBJ2-5,NA,NA,TGTGTGGACAGCAGTGGGGAGACCCAGTACTTC,CVDSSGETQYF
TRBV12-3/TRBV12-4,TRBJ2-3,TRBD2,many,TGTGCCAGCAGTACTAGCGGGATTGGAGATACGCAGTATTTT,CASSTSGIGDTQYF
TRBV9,TRBJ2-1,NA,NA,TGTGCCAGCAGCCCCGGGGACGGACAAAATGAGCAGTTCTTC,CASSPGDGQNEQFF
TRBV5-5,TRBJ2-3,NA,many,TGTGCCAGCAGCCGAGGGGTAGGAGGCACAGATACGCAGTATTTT,CASSRGVGGTDTQYF
TRBV9,TRBJ2-3,NA,NA,TGTGCCAGCAGTTACTCCACAGGAGATTGGGGGACTCGCCCCACAGATACGCAGTATTTT,CASSYSTGDWGTRPTDTQYF
TRBV20-1,TRBJ2-7,NA,NA,TGCAGTGCTAGAACCGGGGGCCCCGGGCACGAGCAGTACTTC,CSARTGGPGHEQYF
TRBV7-8,TRBJ2-5,TRBD1,few,TGTGCCAGCAGCTTAAGGGACAGGGGGCGGGAGACCCAGTACTTC,CASSLRDRGRETQYF
TRBV30,TRBJ2-5,NA,NA,TGTGCCTGGAGTCGACAGGGAGGAGAGACCCAGTACTTC,CAWSRQGGETQYF
TRBV20-1,TRBJ1-2,NA,many,TGCAGTGCTCTCGATCCCAGGTTGCGAGCGAGCTACACCTTC,CSALDPRLRASYTF
TRBV20-1,TRBJ1-6,TRBD1,NA,TGCAGTGCTCACGGGACAGGGGTTAATTCACCCCTCCACTTT,CSAHGTGVNSPLHF
TRBV29-1,TRBJ2-1,NA,many,TGCAGCGTTGAAGTTACAGGACTAATCTCCTACAATGAGCAGTTCTTC,CSVEVTGLISYNEQFF
TRBV12-3/TRBV12-4,TRBJ2-1,NA,many,TGTGCCAGCAGTTTCGGACCAAACGCCTACAATGAGCAGTTCTTC,CASSFGPNAYNEQFF